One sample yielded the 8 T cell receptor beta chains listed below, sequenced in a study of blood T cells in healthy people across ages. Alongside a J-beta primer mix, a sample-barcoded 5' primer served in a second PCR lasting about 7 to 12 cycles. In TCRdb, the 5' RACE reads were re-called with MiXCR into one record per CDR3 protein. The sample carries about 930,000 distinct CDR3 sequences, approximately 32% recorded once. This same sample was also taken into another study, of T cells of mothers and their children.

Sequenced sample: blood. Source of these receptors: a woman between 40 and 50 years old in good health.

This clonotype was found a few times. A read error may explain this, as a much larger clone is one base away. Here the CDR3 reads CASSLRRAGESYEQYF. The CDR3 nucleotides read TGCGCCAGCAGCCTACGACGAGCGGGGGAGTCCTACGAGCAGTACTTC. This chain joins TRBV5-1 and TRBJ2-7; 8 positions match TRBD2. The germline gives CDR1 SGHRS, CDR2 YFSETQ. V was clipped by 4 bases and J by 1 base; unmatched bases: 10. The CDR3 sequence is 16 residues long.

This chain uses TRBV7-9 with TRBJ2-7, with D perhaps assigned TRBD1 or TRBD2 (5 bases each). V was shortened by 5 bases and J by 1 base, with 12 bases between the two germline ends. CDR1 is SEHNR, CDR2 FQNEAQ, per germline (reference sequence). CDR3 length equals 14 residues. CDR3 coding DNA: TGTGCCAGCAGCCCCCCCGAGGGGTCCTACGAGCAGTACTTC. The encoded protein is CASSPPEGSYEQYF.

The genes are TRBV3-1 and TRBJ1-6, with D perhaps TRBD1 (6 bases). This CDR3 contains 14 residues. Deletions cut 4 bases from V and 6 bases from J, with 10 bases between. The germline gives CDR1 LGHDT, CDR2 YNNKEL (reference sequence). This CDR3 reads CASSRNRVNSPLHF. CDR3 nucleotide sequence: TGTGCCAGCAGCCGGAACAGGGTTAATTCACCCCTCCACTTT.

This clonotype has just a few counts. The CDR3 loop is CAWSETRQVPGYTF. The CDR3 nucleotides read TGTGCCTGGAGTGAGACCCGACAGGTCCCAGGCTACACCTTC. The rearrangement joins TRBV30 to TRBJ1-2; a possible D gene is TRBD1 (6 bases). Germline V gives CDR1 GTSNPN, CDR2 SVGIG (reference sequence). Trimming took 1 base from V and 8 from J, leaving 17 bases between them. This CDR3 comprises 14 residues.

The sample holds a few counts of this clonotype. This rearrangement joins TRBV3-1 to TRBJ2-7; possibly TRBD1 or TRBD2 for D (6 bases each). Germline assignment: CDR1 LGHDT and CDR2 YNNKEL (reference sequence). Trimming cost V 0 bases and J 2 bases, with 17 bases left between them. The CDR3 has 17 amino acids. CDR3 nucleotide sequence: TGTGCCAGCAGCCAAGATGTAGGAGGGGGACCCGCCTACGAGCAGTACTTC. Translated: CASSQDVGGGPAYEQYF.

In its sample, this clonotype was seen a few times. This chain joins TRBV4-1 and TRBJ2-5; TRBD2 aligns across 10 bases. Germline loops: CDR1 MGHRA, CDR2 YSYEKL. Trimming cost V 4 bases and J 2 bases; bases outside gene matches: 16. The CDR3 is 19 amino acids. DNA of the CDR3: TGCGCCAGCAGCCGGGTCCGTGGGGCTAGCGGGGGTGAGCAAGAGACCCAGTACTTC. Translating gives CASSRVRGASGGEQETQYF.

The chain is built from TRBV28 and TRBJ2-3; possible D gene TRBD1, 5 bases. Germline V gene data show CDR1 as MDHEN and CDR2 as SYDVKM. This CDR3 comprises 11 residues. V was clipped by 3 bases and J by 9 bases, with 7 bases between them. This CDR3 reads CASSLGQTQYF. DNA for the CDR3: TGTGCCAGCAGTTTGGGGCAAACGCAGTATTTT.

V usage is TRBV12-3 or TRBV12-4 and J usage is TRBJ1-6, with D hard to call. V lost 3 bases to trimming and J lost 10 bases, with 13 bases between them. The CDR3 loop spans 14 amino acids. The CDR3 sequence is CASSLKSLQSPLHF. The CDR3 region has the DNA TGTGCCAGCAGTTTGAAGAGTCTACAATCACCCCTCCACTTT.